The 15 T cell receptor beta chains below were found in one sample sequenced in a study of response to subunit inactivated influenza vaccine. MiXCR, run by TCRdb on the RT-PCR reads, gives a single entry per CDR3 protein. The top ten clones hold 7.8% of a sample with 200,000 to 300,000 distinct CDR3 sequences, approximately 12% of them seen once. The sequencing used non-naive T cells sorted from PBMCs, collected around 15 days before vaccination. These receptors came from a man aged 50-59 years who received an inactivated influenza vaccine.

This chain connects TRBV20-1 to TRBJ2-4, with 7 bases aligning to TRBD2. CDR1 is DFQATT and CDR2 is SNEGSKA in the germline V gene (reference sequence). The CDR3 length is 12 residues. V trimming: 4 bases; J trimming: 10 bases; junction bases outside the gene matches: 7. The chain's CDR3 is CSAKLGGEIQYF. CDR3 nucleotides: TGCAGTGCTAAGTTGGGGGGGGAAATTCAGTACTTC.

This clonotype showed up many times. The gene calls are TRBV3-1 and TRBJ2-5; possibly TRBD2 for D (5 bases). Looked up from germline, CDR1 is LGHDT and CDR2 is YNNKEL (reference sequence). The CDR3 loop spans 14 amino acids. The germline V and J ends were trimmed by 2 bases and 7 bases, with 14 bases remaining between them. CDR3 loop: CASSQWEWELTQYF. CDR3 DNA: TGTGCCAGCAGCCAATGGGAGTGGGAGTTGACCCAGTACTTC.

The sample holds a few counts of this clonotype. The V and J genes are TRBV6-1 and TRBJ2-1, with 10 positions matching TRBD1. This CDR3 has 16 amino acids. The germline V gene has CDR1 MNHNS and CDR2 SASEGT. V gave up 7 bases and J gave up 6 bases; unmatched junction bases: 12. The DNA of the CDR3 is TGTGCCAGCAACCTCAGACAGGGGGCAGGTTTCAATGAGCAGTTCTTC. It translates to CASNLRQGAGFNEQFF.

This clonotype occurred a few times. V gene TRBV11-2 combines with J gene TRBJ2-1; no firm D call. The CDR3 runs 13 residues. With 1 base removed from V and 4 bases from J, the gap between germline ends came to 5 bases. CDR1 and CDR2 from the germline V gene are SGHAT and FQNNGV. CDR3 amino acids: CASSLALYNEQFF. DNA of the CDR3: TGTGCCAGCAGCTTAGCTCTTTACAATGAGCAGTTCTTC.

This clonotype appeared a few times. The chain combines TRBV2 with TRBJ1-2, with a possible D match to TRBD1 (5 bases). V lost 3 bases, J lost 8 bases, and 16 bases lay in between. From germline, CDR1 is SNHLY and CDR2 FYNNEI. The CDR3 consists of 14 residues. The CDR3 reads CASSDFHPGGGYTF. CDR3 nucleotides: TGTGCCAGCAGTGATTTCCACCCCGGGGGAGGCTACACCTTC.

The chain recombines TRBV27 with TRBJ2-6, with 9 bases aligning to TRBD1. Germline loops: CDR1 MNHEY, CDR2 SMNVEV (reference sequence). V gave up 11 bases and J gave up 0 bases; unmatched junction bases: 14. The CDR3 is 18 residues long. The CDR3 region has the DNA TGTGCCCATTCGGACAGGGGTTTCTACCACTCTGGGGCCAACGTCCTGACTTTC. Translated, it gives CAHSDRGFYHSGANVLTF.

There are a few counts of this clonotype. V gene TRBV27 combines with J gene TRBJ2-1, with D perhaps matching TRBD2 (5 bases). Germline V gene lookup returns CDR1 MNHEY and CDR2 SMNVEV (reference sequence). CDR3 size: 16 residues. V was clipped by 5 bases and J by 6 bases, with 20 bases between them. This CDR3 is CASSPWTDHLANEQFF. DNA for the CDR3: TGTGCCAGCAGTCCCTGGACTGACCACTTGGCCAATGAGCAGTTCTTC.

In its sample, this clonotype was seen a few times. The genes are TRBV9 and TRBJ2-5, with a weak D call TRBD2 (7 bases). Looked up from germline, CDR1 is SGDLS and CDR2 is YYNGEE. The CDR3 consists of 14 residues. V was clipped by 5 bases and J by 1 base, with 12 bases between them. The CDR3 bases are TGTGCCAGCAGTGGTGCGGGGGCCCAAGAGACCCAGTACTTC. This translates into CASSGAGAQETQYF.

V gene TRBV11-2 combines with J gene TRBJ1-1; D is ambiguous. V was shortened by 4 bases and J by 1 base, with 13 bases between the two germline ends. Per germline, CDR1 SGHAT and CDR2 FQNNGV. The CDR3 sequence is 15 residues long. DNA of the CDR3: TGTGCCAGCAGCTCTACCCTAATCAGGAACACTGAAGCTTTCTTT. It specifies CASSSTLIRNTEAFF.

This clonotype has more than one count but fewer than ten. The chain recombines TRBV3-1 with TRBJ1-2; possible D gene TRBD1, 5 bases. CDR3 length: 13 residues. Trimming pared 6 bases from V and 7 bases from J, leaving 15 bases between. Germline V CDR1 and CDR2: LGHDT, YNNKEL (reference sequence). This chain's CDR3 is CASSPGRQVGYTF. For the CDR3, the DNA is TGTGCCAGCAGTCCAGGGCGACAAGTTGGCTACACCTTC.

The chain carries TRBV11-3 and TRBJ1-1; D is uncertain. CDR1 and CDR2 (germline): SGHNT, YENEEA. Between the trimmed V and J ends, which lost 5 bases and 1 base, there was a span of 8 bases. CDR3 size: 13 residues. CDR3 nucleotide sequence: TGTGCCAGCAGCATAAGTCCGAACACTGAAGCTTTCTTT. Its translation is CASSISPNTEAFF.

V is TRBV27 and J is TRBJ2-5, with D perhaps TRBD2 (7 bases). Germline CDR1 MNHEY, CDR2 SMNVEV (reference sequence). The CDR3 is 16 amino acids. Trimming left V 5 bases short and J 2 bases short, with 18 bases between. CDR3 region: CASSPRDGGPQETQYF. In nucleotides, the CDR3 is TGTGCCAGCAGTCCCCGGGACGGGGGGCCTCAAGAGACCCAGTACTTC.

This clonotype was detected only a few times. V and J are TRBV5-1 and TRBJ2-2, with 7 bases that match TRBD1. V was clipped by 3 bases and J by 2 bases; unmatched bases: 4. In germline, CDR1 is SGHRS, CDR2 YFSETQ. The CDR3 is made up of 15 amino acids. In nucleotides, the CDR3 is TGCGCCAGCAGCTACCGGACAGGAAACACCGGGGAGCTGTTTTTT. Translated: CASSYRTGNTGELFF.

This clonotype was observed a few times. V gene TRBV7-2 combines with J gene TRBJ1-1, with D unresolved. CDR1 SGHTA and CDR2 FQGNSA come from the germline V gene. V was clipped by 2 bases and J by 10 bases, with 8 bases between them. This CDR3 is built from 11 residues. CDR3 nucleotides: TGTGCCAGCAGCTTAAGTAGGGTAGCTTTCTTT. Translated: CASSLSRVAFF.

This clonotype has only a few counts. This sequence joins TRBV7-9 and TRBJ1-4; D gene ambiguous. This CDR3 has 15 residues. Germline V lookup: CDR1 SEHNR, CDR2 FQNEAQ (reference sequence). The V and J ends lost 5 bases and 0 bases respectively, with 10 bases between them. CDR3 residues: CASSRQAATNEKLFF. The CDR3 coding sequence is TGTGCCAGCAGCCGCCAGGCAGCAACTAATGAAAAACTGTTTTTT.